The T cell receptor (gamma chain) described here comes from a study of human gamma delta and Vdelta1 T cells. TCRdb re-processed the PCR reads via CATT. This sample has about 3,600 gamma-chain clones, with approximately 15% found just once. The study, taken as a whole, reports: Polyclonal Delta One T cells reportedly showed broad cytotoxic targeting of acute myeloid leukemia.

The trim removed 8 bases at V and 0 bases at J, leaving 1 base unmatched. The CDR3 is 13 amino acids. This clone counts as medium-sized (0.01 to 0.1%). Its antigen is not known. V is TRGV10 and J is TRGJP1. TRGV10 is designated an ORF whose function remains uncertain. The receptor was derived from a human donor in good health. Sequenced: Vdelta1 gamma-delta T cells from blood grown in culture (DOT cells). The CDR3 DNA sequence: TGTGCTGCGTGGGATACCACTGGTTGGTTCAAGATATTT. This translates into CAAWDTTGWFKIF.